The clone carrying this TCR beta chain was recorded many times. Its antigen is currently unknown. The record originates from a study of beta chain features in type 1 diabetes. Findings and limits, study-wide: Type 1 diabetes patients had moderately but significantly shorter TCRB CDR3s in all four CD4+ subsets. Researchers caution that PCR might favor shorter templates, equally among patients and controls. The naive, central memory and Treg TCRB repertoires looked more alike in patients than they did in healthy donors. High TCR expression in some cells could lead to their over-representation in cDNA sequencing.

CD45RO/CCR7/CD25/CD127/CD95/CD27 staining was used to isolate CD4+ naive, central memory, regulatory and stem cell-like memory cells by sorting. The authors reverse transcribed all of the isolated RNA, so sequencing captured expressed TCRB transcripts. TCRdb keeps only in-frame clones here, not all; method: immunoSEQ multiplex PCR. The data contain about 390,000 clones, 8.5% to 10% of them seen just once; the ten biggest clones take up about 0.63%. CDR3 length equals 14 residues. Germline V gene lookup returns CDR1 MNHEY and CDR2 SMNVEV (reference sequence). V lost 2 bases and J 5 bases, leaving 10 bases between the germline ends.

The rearrangement uses TRBV27 and TRBJ2-1; D gene unclear. The source is a man aged 30-40 years with type 1 diabetes. Sequencing used central memory CD4+ T cells from blood. CDR3 nucleotide sequence: TGTGCCAGCAGTTTAGGGGATAGCAACAATGAGCAGTTCTTC. Translation: CASSLGDSNNEQFF.